The entry below describes one TCR beta chain. What it binds is unknown. The germline V gene has CDR1 PRHDT and CDR2 FYEKMQ (reference sequence). V was clipped by 5 bases and J by 5 bases; unmatched bases: 2. CDR3 length: 13 amino acids. The record originates from a study of T cell responses to AZD1222 COVID-19 vaccine. TCRdb keeps only in-frame clones here, not all; method: immunoSEQ multiplex PCR. The data contain fewer than 200,000 clones, 94% of them seen just once; the ten biggest clones take up 1.6%. Study results and limitations: Every sample of the repertoires postdated the peak T cell response. Clonal diversity was possibly underestimated, and white British individuals and females predominated among donors. Seropositivity was recorded at baseline in only 6 or 7 AZD1222 recipients.

Pooling was applied to second doses at about 4 or about 12 weeks. This sequence was found in an adult who received the AZD1222 COVID-19 vaccine. The starting material was peripheral blood, obtained 28 days after the second AZD1222 dose. The V call is TRBV13, the J call TRBJ1-1; 10 bases match TRBD1. CDR3 loop: CASSQGQGTEAFF. Written as DNA, the CDR3 is TGTGCCAGCAGCCAGGGACAGGGGACTGAAGCTTTCTTT.